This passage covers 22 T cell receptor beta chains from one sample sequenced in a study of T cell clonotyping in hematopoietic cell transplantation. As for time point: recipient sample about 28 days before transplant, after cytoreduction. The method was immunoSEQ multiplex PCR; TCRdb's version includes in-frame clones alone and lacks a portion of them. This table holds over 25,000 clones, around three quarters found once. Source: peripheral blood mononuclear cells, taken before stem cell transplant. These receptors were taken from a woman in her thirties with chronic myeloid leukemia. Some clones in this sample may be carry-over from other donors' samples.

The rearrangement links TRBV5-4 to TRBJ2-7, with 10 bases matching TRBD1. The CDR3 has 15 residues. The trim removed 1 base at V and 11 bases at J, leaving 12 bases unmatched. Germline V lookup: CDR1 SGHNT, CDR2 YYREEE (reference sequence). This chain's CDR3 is CASSLMGQGSAWEYF. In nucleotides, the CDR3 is TGTGCCAGCAGCTTGATGGGACAGGGGTCCGCTTGGGAGTACTTC.

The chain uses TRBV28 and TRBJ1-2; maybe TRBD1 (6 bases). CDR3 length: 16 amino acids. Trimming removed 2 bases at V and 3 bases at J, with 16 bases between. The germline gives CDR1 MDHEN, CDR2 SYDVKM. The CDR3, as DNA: TGTGCCAGCAGTTTAAATCGGGGGGCGGGGCACTATGGCTACACCTTC. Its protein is CASSLNRGAGHYGYTF.

For the CDR3, the DNA is TGTGCCAGCAGCGGGCCAGGAAGCTCCTACGAGCAGTACTTC. It translates to CASSGPGSSYEQYF. The chain carries TRBV7-8 and TRBJ2-7; unclear D gene. The CDR3 extends over 14 amino acids. V lost 5 bases to trimming and J lost 0 bases, with 11 bases between them. Germline CDR1 reads SGHVS; CDR2 reads FQNEAQ.

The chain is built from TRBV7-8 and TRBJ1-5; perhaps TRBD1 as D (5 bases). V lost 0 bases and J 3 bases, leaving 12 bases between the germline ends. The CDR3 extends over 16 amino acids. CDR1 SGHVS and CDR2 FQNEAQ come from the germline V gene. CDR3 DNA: TGTGCCAGCAGCTTAGCGGGGACGGCCCACAATCAGCCCCAGCATTTT. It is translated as CASSLAGTAHNQPQHF. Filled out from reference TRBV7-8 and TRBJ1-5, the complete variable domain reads GAGVSQSPRYKVAKRGQDVALRCDPISGHVSLFWYQQALGQGPEFLTYFQNEAQLDKSGLPSDRFFAERPEGSVSTLKIQRTQQEDSAVYLCASSLAGTAHNQPQHFGDGTRLSIL.

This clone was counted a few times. CDR3 nucleotide sequence: TGTGCCAGCAGTCCGGGGACAGGAGGGATGGCTAATGAAAAACTGTTTTTT. It is translated as CASSPGTGGMANEKLFF. The chain recombines TRBV7-9 with TRBJ1-4; 8 bases agree with TRBD1. The CDR3 length is 17 residues. V gave up 6 bases and J gave up 3 bases; unmatched junction bases: 12. Germline V CDR1 and CDR2: SEHNR, FQNEAQ (reference sequence).

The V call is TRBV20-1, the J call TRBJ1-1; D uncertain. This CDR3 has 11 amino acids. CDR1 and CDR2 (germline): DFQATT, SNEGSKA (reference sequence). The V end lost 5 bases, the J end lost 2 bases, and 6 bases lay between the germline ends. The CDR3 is CSAYGNTEAFF. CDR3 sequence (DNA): TGCAGTGCTTATGGTAACACTGAAGCTTTCTTT.

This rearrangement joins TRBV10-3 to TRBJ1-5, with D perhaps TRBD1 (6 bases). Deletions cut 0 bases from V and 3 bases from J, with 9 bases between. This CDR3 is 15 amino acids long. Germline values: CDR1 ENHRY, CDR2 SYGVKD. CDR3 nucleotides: TGTGCCATCAGTGAGTCCACAGGGTTCAATCAGCCCCAGCATTTT. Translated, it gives CAISESTGFNQPQHF.

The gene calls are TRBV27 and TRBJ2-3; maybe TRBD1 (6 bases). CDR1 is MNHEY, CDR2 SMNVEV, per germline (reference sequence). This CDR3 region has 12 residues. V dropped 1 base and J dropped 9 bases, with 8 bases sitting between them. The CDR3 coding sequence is TGTGCCAGCAGTTTATTTCAGGGGACGCAGTATTTT. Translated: CASSLFQGTQYF.

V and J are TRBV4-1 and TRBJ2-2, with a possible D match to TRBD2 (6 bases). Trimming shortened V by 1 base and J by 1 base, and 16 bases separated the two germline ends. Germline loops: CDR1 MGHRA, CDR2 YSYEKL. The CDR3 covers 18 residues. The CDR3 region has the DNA TGCGCCAGCAGCCAAGCCTCCGCGGGACGCTGGAACACCGGGGAGCTGTTTTTT. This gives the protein CASSQASAGRWNTGELFF.

In DNA form, the CDR3 reads TGCAGTGCTAGGGAATCGGTGCAGTATTTT. Amino acid sequence: CSARESVQYF. This rearrangement joins TRBV20-1 to TRBJ2-3; the D is unclear. With 3 bases removed from V and 11 bases from J, the gap between germline ends came to 9 bases. Germline values: CDR1 DFQATT, CDR2 SNEGSKA (reference sequence). The CDR3 spans 10 residues.

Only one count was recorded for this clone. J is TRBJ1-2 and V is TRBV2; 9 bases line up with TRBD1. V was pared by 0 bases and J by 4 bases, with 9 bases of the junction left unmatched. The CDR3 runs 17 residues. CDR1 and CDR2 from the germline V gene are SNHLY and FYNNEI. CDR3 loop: CASSEAGGQGFGYGYTF. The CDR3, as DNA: TGTGCCAGCAGTGAAGCGGGGGGACAGGGATTCGGCTATGGCTACACCTTC.

The CDR3 is CASSLLTGVEKKLFF. The CDR3 DNA reads TGTGCCAGCAGCCTTCTTACAGGGGTGGAGAAAAAACTGTTTTTT. The rearrangement uses TRBV5-6 and TRBJ1-4, with 7 nucleotides matching TRBD1. Trimming cost V 4 bases and J 9 bases; bases outside gene matches: 12. The germline CDR1 and CDR2 sequences are SGHDT and YYEEEE. This CDR3 has 15 amino acids.

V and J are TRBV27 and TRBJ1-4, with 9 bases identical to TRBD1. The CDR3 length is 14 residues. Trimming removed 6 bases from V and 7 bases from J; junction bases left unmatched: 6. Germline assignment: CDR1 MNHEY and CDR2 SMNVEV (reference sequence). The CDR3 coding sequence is TGTGCCAGCAGAGGCAACAGGGGGCTTGAAAAACTGTTTTTT. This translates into CASRGNRGLEKLFF.

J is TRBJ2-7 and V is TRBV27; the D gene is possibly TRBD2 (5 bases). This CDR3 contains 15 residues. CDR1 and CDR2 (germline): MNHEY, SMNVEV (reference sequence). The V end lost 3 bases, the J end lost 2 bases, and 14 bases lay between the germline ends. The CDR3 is CASSFRAEGTYEQYF. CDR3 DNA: TGTGCCAGCAGTTTCCGGGCAGAGGGTACCTACGAGCAGTACTTC.

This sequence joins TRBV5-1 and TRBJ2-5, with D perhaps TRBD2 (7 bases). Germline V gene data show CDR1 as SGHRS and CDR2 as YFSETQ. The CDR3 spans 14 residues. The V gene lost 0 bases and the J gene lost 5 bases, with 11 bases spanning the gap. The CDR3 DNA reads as TGCGCCAGCAGCTTGGTACAGGGAGGGGAGACCCAGTACTTC. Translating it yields CASSLVQGGETQYF.

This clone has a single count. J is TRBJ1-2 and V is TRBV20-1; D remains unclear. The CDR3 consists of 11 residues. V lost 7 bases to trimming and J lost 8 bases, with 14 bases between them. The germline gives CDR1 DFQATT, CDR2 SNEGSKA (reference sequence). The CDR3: CSVRGLGGYTF. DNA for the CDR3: TGCAGTGTCCGTGGACTGGGGGGCTACACCTTC.

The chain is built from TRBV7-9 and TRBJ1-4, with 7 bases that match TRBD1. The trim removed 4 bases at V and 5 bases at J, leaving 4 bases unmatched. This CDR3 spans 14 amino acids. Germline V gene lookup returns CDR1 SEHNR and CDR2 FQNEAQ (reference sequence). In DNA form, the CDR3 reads TGTGCCAGCAGCTCGGGACAGATAAATGAAAAACTGTTTTTT. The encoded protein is CASSSGQINEKLFF.

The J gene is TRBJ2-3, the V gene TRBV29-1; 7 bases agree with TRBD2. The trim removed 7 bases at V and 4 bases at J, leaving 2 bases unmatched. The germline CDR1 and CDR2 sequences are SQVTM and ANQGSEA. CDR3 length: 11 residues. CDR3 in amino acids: CSAGLADTQYF. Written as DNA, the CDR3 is TGCAGCGCCGGACTAGCAGATACGCAGTATTTT.

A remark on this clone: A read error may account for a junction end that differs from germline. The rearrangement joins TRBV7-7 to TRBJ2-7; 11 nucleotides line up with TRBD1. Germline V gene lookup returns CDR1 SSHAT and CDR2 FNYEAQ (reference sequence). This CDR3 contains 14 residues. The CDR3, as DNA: TGTGCTAGCAGCCCGGGACAGGGGGTCTACGAGCAGTACTTC. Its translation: CASSPGQGVYEQYF.

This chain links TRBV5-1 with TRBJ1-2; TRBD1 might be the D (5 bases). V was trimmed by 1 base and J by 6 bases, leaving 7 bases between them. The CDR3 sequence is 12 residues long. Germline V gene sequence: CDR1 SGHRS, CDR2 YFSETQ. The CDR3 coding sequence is TGCGCCAGCAGCTTGATAGGGGATGGCTACACCTTC. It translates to CASSLIGDGYTF.

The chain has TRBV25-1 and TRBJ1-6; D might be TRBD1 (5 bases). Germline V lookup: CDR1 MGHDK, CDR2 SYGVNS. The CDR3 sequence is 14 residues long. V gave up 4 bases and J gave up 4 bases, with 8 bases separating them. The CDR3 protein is CASSVGGYNSPLHF. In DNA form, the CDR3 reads TGTGCCAGCAGTGTCGGGGGTTATAATTCACCCCTCCACTTT.

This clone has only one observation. CDR3 protein: CASSLTGGGQETQYF. The CDR3 DNA follows: TGTGCCAGCAGTTTAACAGGGGGCGGACAAGAGACCCAGTACTTC. This chain uses TRBV28 with TRBJ2-5; 9 positions match TRBD1. V lost 2 bases to trimming and J lost 2 bases; unmatched junction nucleotides: 3. Germline assignment: CDR1 MDHEN and CDR2 SYDVKM. The CDR3 is 15 residues long.